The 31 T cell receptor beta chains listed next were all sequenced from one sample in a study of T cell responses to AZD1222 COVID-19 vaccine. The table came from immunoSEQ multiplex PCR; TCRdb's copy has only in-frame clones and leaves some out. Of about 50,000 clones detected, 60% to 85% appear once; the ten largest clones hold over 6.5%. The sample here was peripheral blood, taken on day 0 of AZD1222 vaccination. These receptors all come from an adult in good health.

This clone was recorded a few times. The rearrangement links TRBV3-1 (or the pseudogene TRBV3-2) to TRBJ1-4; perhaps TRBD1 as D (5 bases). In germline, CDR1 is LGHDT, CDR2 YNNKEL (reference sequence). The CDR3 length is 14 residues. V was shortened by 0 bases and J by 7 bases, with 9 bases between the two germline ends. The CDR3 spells CASSQDTGGEKLFF. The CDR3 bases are TGTGCCAGCAGCCAAGATACTGGGGGTGAAAAACTGTTTTTT.

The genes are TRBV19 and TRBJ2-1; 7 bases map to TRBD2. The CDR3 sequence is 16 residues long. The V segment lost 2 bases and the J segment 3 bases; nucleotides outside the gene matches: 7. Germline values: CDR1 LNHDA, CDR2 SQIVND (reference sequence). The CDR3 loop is CASSIYGGSLYNEQFF. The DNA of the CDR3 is TGTGCCAGTAGTATATACGGGGGGTCACTCTACAATGAGCAGTTCTTC.

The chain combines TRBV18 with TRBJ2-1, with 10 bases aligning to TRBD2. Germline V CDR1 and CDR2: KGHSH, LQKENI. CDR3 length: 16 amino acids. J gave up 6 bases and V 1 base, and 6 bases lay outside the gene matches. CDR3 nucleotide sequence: TGTGCCAGCTCACCACGGTCGGGACTAGCGTCCAATGAGCAGTTCTTC. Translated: CASSPRSGLASNEQFF.

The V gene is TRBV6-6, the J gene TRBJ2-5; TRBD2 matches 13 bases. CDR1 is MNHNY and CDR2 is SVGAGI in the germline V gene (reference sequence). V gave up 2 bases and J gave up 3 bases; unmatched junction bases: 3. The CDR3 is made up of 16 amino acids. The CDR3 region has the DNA TGTGCCAGCAGTTACACACTAGCGGGAGGGAAAGAGACCCAGTACTTC. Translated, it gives CASSYTLAGGKETQYF.

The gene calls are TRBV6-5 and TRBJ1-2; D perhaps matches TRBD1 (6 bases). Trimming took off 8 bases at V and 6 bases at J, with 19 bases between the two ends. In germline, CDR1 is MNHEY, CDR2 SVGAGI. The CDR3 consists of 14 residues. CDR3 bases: TGTGCCAGCCGGAGCGGGGGCAGGGGAGATGGCTACACCTTC. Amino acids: CASRSGGRGDGYTF.

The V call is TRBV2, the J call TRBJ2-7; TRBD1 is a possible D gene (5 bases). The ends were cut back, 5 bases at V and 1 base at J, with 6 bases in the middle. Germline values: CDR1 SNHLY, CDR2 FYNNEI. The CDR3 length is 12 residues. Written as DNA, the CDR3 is TGTGCCAGCAGTCGACAGTCCTACGAGCAGTACGTC. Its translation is CASSRQSYEQYV.

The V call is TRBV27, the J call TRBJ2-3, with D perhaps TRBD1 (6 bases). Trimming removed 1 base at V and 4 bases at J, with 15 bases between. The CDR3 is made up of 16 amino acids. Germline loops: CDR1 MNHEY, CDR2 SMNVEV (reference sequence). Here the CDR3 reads CASSLYSYRDADTQYF. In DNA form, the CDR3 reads TGTGCCAGCAGTTTATACTCTTACAGGGATGCAGATACGCAGTATTTT.

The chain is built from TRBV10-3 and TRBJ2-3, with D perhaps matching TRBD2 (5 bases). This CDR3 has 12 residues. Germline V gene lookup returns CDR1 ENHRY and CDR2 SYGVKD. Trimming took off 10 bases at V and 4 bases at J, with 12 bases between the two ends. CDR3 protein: CATGLDSDTQYF. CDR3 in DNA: TGTGCCACCGGACTGGATTCAGATACGCAGTATTTT.

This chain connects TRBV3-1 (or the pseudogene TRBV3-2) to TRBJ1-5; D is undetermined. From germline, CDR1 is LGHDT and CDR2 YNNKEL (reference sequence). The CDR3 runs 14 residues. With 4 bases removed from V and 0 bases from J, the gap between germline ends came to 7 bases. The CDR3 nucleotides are TGTGCCAGCAGCCCCGCCAATAGCAATCAGCCCCAGCATTTT. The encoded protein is CASSPANSNQPQHF.

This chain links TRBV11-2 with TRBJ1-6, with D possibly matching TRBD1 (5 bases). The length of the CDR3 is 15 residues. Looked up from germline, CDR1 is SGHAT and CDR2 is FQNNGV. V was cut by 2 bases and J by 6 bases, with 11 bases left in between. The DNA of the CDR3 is TGTGCCAGCAGCTTACCGGGGCTTGGTAATTCACCCCTCCACTTT. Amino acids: CASSLPGLGNSPLHF.

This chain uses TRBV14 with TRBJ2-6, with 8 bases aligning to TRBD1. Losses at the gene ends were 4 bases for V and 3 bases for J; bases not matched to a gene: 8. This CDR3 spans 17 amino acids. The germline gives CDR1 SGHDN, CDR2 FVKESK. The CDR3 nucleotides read TGTGCCAGCAGCCCACTACGGACAGGGTTTGGGGCCAACGTCCTGACTTTC. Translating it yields CASSPLRTGFGANVLTF.

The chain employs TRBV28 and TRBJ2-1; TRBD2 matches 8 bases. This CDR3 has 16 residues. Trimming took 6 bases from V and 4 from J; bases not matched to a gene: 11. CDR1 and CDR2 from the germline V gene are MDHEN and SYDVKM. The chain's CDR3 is CASSTLAGGGYNEQFF. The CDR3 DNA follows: TGTGCCAGCAGCACTTTGGCGGGAGGAGGGTACAATGAGCAGTTCTTC.

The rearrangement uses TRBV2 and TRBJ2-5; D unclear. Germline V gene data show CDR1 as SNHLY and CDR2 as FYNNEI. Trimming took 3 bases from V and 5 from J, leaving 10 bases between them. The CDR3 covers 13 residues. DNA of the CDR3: TGTGCCAGCAGTGACAGCACTCCGGAGACCCAGTACTTC. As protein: CASSDSTPETQYF.

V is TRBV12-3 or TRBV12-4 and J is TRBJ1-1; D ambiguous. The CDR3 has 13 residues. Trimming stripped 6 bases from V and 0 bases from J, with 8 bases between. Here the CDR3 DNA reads TGTGCCAGCAGCGTTATTATGAACACTGAAGCTTTCTTT. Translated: CASSVIMNTEAFF.

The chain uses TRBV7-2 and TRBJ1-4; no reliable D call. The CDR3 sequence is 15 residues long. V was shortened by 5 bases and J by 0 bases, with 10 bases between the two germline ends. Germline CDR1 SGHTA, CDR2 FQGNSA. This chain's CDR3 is CASSVRASTNEKLFF. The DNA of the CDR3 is TGTGCCAGCAGCGTCAGAGCCTCAACTAATGAAAAACTGTTTTTT.

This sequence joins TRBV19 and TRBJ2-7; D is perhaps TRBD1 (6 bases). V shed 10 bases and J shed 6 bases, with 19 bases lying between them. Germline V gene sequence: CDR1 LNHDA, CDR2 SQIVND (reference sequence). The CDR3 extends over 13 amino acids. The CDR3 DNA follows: TGTGCCACCCAGCAGGGGAACGTCGGCGAGCAGTACTTC. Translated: CATQQGNVGEQYF.

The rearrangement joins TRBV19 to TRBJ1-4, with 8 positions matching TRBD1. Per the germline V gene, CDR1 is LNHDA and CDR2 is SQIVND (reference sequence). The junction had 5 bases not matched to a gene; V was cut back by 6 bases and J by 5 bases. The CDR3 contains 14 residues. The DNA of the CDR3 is TGTGCCAGTAGCACGGACAGGGAAAATGAAAAACTGTTTTTT. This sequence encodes CASSTDRENEKLFF.

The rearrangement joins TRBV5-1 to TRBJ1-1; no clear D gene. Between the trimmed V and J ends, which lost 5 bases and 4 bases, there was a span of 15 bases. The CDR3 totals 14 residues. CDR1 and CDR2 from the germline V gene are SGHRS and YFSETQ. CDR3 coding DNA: TGCGCCAGCAGTTCAAGTCCAGGAGCCACTGAAGCTTTCTTT. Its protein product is CASSSSPGATEAFF.

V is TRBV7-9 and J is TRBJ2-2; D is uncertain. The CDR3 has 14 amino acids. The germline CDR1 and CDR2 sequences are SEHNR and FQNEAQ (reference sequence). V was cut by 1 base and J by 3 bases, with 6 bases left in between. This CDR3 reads CASSLGQHTGELFF. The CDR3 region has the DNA TGTGCCAGCAGCTTAGGGCAGCACACCGGGGAGCTGTTTTTT.

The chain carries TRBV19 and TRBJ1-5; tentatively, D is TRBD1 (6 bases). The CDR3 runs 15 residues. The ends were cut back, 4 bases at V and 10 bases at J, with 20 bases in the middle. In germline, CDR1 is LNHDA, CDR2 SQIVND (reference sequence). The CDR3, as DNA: TGTGCCAGTAGTAACTTCAGGGGAGGTGGCTCACCCCAGCATTTT. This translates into CASSNFRGGGSPQHF.

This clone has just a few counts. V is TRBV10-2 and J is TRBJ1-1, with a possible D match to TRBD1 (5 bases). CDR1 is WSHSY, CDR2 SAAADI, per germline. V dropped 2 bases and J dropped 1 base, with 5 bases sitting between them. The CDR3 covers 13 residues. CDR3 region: CASSEQGNTEAFF. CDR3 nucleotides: TGCGCCAGCAGTGAGCAGGGGAACACTGAAGCTTTCTTT.

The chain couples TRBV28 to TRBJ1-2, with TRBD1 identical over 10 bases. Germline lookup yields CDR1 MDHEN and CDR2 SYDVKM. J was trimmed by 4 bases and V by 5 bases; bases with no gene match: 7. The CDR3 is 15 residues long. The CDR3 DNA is TGTGCCAGCAGTGCGACAGGGGGCTCGGGCTATGGCTACACCTTC. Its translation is CASSATGGSGYGYTF.

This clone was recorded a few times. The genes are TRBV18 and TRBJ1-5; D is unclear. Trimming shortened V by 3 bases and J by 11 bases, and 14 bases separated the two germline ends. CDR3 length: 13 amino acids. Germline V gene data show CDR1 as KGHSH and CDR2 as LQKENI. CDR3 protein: CASSPTEQRAQHF. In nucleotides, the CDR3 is TGTGCCAGCTCACCGACGGAGCAGAGGGCCCAGCATTTT.

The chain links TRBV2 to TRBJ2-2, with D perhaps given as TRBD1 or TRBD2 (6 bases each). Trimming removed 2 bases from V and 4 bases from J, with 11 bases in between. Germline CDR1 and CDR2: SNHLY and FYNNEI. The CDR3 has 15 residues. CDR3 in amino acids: CASSEQGGGTGELFF. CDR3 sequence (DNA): TGTGCCAGCAGTGAACAAGGAGGGGGCACCGGGGAGCTGTTTTTT. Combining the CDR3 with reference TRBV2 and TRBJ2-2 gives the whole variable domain EPEVTQTPSHQVTQMGQEVILRCVPISNHLYFYWYRQILGQKVEFLVSFYNNEISEKSEIFDDQFSVERPDGSNFTLKIRSTKLEDSAMYFCASSEQGGGTGELFFGEGSRLTVL.

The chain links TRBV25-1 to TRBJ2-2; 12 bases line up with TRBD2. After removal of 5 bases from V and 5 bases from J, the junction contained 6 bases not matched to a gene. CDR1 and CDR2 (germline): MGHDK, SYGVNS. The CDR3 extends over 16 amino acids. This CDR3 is CASSKTSGGGTGELFF. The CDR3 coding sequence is TGTGCCAGCAGTAAGACTAGCGGGGGAGGAACCGGGGAGCTGTTTTTT.

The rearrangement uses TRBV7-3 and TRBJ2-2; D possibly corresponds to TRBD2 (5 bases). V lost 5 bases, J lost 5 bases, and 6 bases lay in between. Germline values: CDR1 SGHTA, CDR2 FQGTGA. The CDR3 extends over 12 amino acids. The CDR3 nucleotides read TGTGCCAGCAGCCCGGGGACCGGGGAGCTGTTTTTT. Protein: CASSPGTGELFF. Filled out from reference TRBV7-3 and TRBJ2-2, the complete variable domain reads GAGVSQTPSNKVTEKGKYVELRCDPISGHTALYWYRQSLGQGPEFLIYFQGTGAADDSGLPNDRFFAVRPEGSVSTLKIQRTERGDSAVYLCASSPGTGELFFGEGSRLTVL.

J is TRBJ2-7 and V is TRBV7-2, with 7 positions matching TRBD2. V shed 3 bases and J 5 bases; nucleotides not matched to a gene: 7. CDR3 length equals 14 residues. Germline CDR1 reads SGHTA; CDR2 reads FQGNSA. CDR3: CASSLGGSNNEQYF. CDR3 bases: TGTGCCAGCAGCTTGGGCGGGAGCAACAACGAGCAGTACTTC. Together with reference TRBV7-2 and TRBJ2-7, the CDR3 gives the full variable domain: GAGVSQSPSNKVTEKGKDVELRCDPISGHTALYWYRQSLGQGLEFLIYFQGNSAPDKSGLPSDRFSAERTGGSVSTLTIQRTQQEDSAVYLCASSLGGSNNEQYFGPGTRLTVT.

This chain's CDR3 is CASSYATGYSNQPQHF. In DNA form, the CDR3 reads TGTGCCAGCAGTTACGCGACAGGGTATAGCAATCAGCCCCAGCATTTT. The V and J genes are TRBV6-5 and TRBJ1-5, with TRBD1 identical over 7 bases. From germline, CDR1 is MNHEY and CDR2 SVGAGI. The CDR3 runs 16 residues. With 2 bases clipped from V and 0 bases from J, the junction kept 4 bases outside the gene matches.

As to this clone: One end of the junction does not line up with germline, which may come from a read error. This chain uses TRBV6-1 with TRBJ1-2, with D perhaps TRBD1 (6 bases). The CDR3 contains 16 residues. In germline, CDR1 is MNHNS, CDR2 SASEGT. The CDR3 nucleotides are TGTGCCAGCAGTCAAGCCGGGACAAGCGCGGTCTATGGCTACACCTTC. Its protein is CASSQAGTSAVYGYTF.

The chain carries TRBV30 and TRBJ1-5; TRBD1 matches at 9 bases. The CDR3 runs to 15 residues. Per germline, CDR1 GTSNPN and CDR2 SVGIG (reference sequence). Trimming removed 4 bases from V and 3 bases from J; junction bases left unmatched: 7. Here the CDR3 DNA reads TGTGCCTGGACCCCCGGACAGGGGTCCAATCAGCCCCAGCATTTT. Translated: CAWTPGQGSNQPQHF.

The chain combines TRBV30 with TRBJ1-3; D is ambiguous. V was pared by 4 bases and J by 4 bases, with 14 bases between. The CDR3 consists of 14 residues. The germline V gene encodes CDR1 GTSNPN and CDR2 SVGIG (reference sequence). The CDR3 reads CAWTRGADGNTIYF. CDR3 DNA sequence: TGTGCCTGGACCCGCGGAGCGGACGGAAACACCATATATTTT.